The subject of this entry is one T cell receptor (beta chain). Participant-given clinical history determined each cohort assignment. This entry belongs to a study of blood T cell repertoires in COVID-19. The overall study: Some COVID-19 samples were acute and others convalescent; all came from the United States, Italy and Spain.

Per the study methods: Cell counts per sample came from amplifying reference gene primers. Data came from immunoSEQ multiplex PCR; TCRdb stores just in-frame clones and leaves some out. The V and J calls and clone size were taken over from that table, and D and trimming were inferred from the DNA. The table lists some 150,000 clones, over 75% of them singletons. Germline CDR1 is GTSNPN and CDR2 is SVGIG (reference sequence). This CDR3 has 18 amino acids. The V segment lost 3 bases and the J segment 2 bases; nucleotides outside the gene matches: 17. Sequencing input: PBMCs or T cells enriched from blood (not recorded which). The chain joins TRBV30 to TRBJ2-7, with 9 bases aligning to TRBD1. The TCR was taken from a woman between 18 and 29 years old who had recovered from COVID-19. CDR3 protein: CAWSPDRGGREATYEQYF. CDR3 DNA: TGTGCCTGGAGCCCGGACAGGGGAGGAAGGGAGGCCACCTACGAGCAGTACTTC.